The 8 T cell receptor beta chains listed next were all sequenced from one sample in a study of blood T cell repertoires in COVID-19. The data were produced by immunoSEQ multiplex PCR, yet TCRdb's version contains in-frame clones alone and is incomplete. Of 400,000 or so clones in the sample, 88% were seen once. Material for sequencing was PBMCs or T cells enriched from blood (not recorded which). These receptors originate from a woman aged 40 to 50 with acute COVID-19.

This sequence joins TRBV9 and TRBJ2-7; D might be TRBD2 (5 bases). The CDR3 is 13 residues long. Germline values: CDR1 SGDLS, CDR2 YYNGEE. Trimming took 1 base from V and 5 from J, leaving 10 bases between them. This CDR3 is CASSVSPGNEQYF. The CDR3 nucleotides are TGTGCCAGCAGCGTATCACCGGGGAACGAGCAGTACTTC.

Of note for this clone: The identical CDR3 is also encoded by other nucleotide sequences in the sample. The CDR3 DNA is TGTGCCAGCTCCCGAGCGGGTGGGGAGACCCAGTACTTC. Translated, it gives CASSRAGGETQYF. This rearrangement joins TRBV18 to TRBJ2-5; a possible D gene is TRBD2 (6 bases). With 6 bases removed from V and 5 bases from J, the gap between germline ends came to 13 bases. Per the germline V gene, CDR1 is KGHSH and CDR2 is LQKENI. This CDR3 has 13 residues.

This chain uses TRBV4-1 with TRBJ1-1; a weak D match, TRBD1 (6 bases). The CDR3 covers 18 residues. Trimming removed 1 base from V and 1 base from J, with 19 bases in between. In germline, CDR1 is MGHRA, CDR2 YSYEKL. The CDR3 coding sequence is TGCGCCAGCAGCCAAGCGGGAAGGGAGACAGGCAGGAACACTGAAGCTTTCTTT. Protein product: CASSQAGRETGRNTEAFF.

V is TRBV25-1 and J is TRBJ2-7; TRBD1 matches at 7 bases. The germline CDR1 and CDR2 sequences are MGHDK and SYGVNS. Trimming removed 3 bases from V and 2 bases from J; junction bases left unmatched: 7. This CDR3 comprises 15 residues. CDR3 residues: CASSDSGTDTYEQYF. CDR3 nucleotides: TGTGCCAGCAGTGACTCCGGGACAGACACCTACGAGCAGTACTTC.

V and J are TRBV14 and TRBJ2-1; perhaps TRBD1 as D (6 bases). Trimming took 3 bases from V and 3 from J, leaving 9 bases between them. The CDR3 spans 14 residues. In germline, CDR1 is SGHDN, CDR2 FVKESK. For the CDR3, the DNA is TGTGCCAGCAGCCACCGGACAGACTACAATGAGCAGTTCTTC. This codes for CASSHRTDYNEQFF.

A note on this clone: The sample contains more than one DNA sequence encoding this CDR3. The rearrangement uses TRBV3-1 (or the pseudogene TRBV3-2) and TRBJ1-1; D call uncertain. Trimming removed 3 bases at V and 2 bases at J, with 7 bases between. Germline CDR1 and CDR2: LGHDT and YNNKEL (reference sequence). There are 13 residues in the CDR3. The CDR3 DNA follows: TGTGCCAGCAGCCAGGGAGCAAACACTGAAGCTTTCTTT. Translating gives CASSQGANTEAFF.

The rearrangement joins TRBV28 to TRBJ1-2; perhaps TRBD1 as D (5 bases). Trimming shortened V by 5 bases and J by 6 bases, and 16 bases separated the two germline ends. The CDR3 has 14 amino acids. Per the germline V gene, CDR1 is MDHEN and CDR2 is SYDVKM. The CDR3 sequence: CASSPAGGVDGYTF. In nucleotides, the CDR3 is TGTGCCAGCAGTCCTGCGGGGGGGGTAGATGGCTACACCTTC.

CDR3 amino acids: CASSFLGPGQTEKLFF. In nucleotides, the CDR3 is TGTGCCAGCAGCTTTCTAGGGCCGGGACAAACTGAAAAACTGTTTTTT. V gene TRBV5-5 combines with J gene TRBJ1-4; D might be TRBD1 (6 bases). This CDR3 spans 16 amino acids. The germline gives CDR1 SGHKS, CDR2 YYEKEE (reference sequence). V lost 2 bases, J lost 7 bases, and 18 bases lay in between. Full variable domain (outside the CDR3, taken from reference TRBV5-5 and TRBJ1-4): DAGVTQSPTHLIKTRGQQVTLRCSPISGHKSVSWYQQVLGQGPQFIFQYYEKEERGRGNFPDRFSARQFPNYSSELNVNALLLGDSALYLCASSFLGPGQTEKLFFGSGTQLSVL.